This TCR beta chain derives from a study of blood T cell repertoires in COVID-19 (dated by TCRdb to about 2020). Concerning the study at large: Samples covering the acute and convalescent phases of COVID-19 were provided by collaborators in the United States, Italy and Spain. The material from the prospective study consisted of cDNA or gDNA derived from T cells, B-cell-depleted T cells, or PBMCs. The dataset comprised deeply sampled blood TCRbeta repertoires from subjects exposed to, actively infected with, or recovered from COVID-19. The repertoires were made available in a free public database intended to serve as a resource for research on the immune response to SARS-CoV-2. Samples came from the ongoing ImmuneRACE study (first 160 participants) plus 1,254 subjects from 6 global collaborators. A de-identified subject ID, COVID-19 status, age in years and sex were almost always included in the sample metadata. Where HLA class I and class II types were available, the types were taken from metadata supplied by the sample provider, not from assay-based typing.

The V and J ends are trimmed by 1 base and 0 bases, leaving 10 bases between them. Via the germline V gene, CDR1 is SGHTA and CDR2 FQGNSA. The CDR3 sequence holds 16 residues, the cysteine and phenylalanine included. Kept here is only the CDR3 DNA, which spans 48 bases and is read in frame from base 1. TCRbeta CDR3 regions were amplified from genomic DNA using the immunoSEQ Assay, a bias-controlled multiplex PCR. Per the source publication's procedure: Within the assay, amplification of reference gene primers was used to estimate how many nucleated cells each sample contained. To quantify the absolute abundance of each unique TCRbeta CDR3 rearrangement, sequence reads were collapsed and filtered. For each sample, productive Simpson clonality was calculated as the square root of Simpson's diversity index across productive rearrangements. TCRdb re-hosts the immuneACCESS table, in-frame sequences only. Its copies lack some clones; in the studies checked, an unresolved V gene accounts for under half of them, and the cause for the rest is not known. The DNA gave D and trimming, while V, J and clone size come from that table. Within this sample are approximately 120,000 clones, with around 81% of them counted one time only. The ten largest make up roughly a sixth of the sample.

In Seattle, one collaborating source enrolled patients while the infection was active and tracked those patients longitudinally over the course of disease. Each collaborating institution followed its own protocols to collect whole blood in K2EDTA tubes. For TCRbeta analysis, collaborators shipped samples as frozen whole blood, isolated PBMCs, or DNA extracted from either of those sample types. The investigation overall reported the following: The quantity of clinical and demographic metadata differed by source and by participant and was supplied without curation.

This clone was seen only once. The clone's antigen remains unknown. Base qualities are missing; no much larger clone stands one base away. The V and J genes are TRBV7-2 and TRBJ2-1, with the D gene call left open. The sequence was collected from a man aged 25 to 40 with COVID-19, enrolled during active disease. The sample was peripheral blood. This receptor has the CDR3 CASSLESASSYNEQFF. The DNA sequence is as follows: TGTGCCAGCAGCTTAGAATCCGCCAGCTCCTACAATGAGCAGTTCTTC.